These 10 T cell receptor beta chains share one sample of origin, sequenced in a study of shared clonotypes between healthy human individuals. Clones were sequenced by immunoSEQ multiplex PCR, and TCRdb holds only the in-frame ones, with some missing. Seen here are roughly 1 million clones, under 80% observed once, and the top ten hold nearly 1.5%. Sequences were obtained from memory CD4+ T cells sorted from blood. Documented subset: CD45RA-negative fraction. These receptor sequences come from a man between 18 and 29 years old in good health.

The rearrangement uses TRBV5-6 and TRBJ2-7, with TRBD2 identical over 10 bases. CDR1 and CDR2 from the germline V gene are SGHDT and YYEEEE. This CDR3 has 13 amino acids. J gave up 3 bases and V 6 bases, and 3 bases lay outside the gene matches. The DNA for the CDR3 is TGTGCCAGCATTCTAGCGGGGGACTACGAGCAGTACTTC. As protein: CASILAGDYEQYF.

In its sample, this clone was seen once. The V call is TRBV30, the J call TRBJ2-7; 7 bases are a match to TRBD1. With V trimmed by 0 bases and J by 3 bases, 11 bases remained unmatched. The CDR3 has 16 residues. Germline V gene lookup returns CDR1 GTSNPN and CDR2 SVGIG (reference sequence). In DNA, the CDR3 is TGTGCCTGGAGTGTACGCCGACAGGGAAACCTCTACGAGCAGTACTTC. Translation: CAWSVRRQGNLYEQYF.

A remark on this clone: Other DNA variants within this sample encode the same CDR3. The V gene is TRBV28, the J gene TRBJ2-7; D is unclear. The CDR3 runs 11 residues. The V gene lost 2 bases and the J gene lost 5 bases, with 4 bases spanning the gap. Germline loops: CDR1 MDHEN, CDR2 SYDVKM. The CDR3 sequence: CASSLADEQYF. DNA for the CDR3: TGTGCCAGCAGTTTAGCAGACGAGCAGTACTTC.

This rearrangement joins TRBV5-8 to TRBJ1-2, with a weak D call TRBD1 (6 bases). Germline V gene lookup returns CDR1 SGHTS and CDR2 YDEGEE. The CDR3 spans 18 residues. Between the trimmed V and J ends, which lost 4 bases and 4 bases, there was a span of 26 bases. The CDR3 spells CASSANNKGQQNFYGYTF. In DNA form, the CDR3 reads TGTGCCAGCAGCGCAAATAATAAGGGACAACAGAACTTCTATGGCTACACCTTC. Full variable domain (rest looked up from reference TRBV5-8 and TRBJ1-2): EAGVTQSPTHLIKTRGQQATLRCSPISGHTSVYWYQQALGLGLQFLLWYDEGEERNRGNFPPRFSGRQFPNYSSELNVNALELEDSALYLCASSANNKGQQNFYGYTFGSGTRLTVV.

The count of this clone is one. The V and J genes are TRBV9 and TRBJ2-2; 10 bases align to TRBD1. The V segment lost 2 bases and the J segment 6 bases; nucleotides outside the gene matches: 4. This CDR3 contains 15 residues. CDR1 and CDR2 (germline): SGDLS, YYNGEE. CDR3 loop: CASSVGQGVAGELFF. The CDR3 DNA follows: TGTGCCAGCAGCGTCGGACAGGGGGTGGCCGGGGAGCTGTTTTTT.

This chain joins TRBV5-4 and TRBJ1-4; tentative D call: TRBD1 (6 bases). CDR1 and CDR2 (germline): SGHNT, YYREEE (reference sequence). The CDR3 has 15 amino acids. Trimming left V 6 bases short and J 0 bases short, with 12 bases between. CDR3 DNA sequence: TGTGCCAGCAAAGAGGGGGGGGCAACTAATGAAAAACTGTTTTTT. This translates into CASKEGGATNEKLFF.

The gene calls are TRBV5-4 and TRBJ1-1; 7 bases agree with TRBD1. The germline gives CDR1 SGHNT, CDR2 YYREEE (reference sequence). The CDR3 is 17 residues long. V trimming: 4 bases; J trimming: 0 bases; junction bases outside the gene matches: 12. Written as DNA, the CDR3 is TGTGCCAGCAGCAGAGACCGGGACAGCATCATGAACACTGAAGCTTTCTTT. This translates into CASSRDRDSIMNTEAFF.

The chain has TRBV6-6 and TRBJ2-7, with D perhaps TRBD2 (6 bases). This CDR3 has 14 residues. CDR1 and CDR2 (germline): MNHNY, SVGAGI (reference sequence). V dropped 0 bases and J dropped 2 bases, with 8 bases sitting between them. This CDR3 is CASSYSGGPYEQYF. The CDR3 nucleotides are TGTGCCAGCAGTTACTCGGGAGGTCCCTACGAGCAGTACTTC.

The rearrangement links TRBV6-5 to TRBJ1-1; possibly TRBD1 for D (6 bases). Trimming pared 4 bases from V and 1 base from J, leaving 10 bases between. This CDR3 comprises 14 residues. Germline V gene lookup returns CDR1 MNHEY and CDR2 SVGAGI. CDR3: CASSWVQGNTEAFF. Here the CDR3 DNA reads TGTGCCAGCAGTTGGGTACAGGGGAACACTGAAGCTTTCTTT.

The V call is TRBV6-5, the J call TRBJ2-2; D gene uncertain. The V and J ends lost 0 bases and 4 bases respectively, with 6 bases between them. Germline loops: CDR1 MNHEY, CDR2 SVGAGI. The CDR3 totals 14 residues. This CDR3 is CASSYSPVTGELFF. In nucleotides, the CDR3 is TGTGCCAGCAGTTACTCGCCAGTCACCGGGGAGCTGTTTTTT.